This T cell receptor (beta chain) stems from a study of blood T cell repertoires in COVID-19. Overall study context: Nucleic acid was either cDNA or gDNA, and it came from T cells, B-cell-depleted T cells, or PBMCs.

The V gene's germline CDR1 is SGHVS and CDR2 FQNEAQ. V was clipped by 1 base and J by 6 bases, with 6 bases between them. The CDR3 has 13 residues. As handled by the study authors: Nucleated cell number was recorded as an estimate derived from reference gene primer amplification. Profiled with immunoSEQ multiplex PCR; TCRdb holds only in-frame clones, not every one. That table gives V, J and clone size, and the DNA gave D and trimming. The sample shows 150,000 to 200,000 clones, approximately 88% of them seen only once. V usage is TRBV7-8 and J usage is TRBJ2-2, with no clear D. The clonotype was recovered from a man in his sixties with acute or convalescent COVID-19. Sequencing was carried out using peripheral blood. CDR3 coding DNA: TGTGCCAGCAGCTTAGAAGCTGCCGGGGAGCTGTTTTTT. Amino acid sequence: CASSLEAAGELFF.